This T cell receptor beta chain originates from a study of CD8 T cells in Susac syndrome. Treatment-naive patients with stable or active relapsing-remitting disease served as multiple sclerosis controls. The CD8+ and CD4+ T cells were negatively isolated, with the TEMRA cells enriched by FACS. V was trimmed by 6 bases and J by 2 bases, leaving 16 bases between them. The CDR3 is 15 amino acids. Germline CDR1 reads LGHDT; CDR2 reads YNNKEL (reference sequence). cDNA came from approximately 0.5 to 1 ug RNA primed by random hexamers. From the immunoSEQ multiplex PCR reads, TCRdb called clonotypes with MiXCR, one entry per CDR3 protein. The table shows about 71,000 distinct CDR3 sequences, with 96% occurring only once.

The chain employs TRBV3-1 and TRBJ2-5, with D possibly matching TRBD1 (5 bases). Sequencing was carried out using CD4+ T cells from PBMCs. The receptor comes from a human donor with multiple sclerosis. CDR3 region: CASRPTGSSQETQYF. For the CDR3, the DNA is TGTGCCAGCAGGCCCACAGGCAGCTCTCAAGAGACCCAGTACTTC.